The sequence of this TCR beta chain was determined in a study of blood T cell repertoires in COVID-19. Libraries were prepared by immunoSEQ multiplex PCR; TCRdb keeps only in-frame clonotypes and omits some of them. This sample has around 250,000 clones, with roughly 90% found just once. CDR1 and CDR2 (germline): LNHDA, SQIVND (reference sequence). This CDR3 is 14 amino acids long. Ages ranged from about 18 to 89 years, with residence in 24 US areas. Of note for this clone: An end of the junction does not agree with germline; a read error may underlie this.

This receptor was obtained from a young woman who had recovered from COVID-19. The sample consisted of PBMCs or T cells enriched from blood (not recorded which). The V call is TRBV19, the J call TRBJ2-1; no clear D. The CDR3 region has the DNA TGTGCCAGTAGTCTAGAACAGAACTACAATGAGCAGTTCTTC. Its translation is CASSLEQNYNEQFF.